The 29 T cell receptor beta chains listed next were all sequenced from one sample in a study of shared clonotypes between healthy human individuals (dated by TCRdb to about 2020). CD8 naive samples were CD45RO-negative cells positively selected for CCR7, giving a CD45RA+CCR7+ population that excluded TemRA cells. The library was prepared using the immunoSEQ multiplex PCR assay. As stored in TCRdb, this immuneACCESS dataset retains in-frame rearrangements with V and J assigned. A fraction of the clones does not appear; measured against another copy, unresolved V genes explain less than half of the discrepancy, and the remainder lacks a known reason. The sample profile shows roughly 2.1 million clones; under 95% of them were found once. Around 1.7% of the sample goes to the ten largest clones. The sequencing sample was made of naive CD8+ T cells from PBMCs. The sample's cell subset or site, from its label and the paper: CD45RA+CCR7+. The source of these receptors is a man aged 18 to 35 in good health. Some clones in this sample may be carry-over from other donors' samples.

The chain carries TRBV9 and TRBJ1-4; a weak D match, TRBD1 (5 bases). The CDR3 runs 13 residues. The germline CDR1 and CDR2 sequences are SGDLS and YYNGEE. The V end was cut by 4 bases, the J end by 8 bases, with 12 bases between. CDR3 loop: CASSYGGEEKLFF. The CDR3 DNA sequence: TGTGCCAGCAGCTATGGGGGAGAGGAAAAACTGTTTTTT.

The CDR3 protein is CASSFRWGANTEAFF. CDR3 nucleotide sequence: TGTGCCAGCAGTTTTCGATGGGGAGCGAACACTGAAGCTTTCTTT. The chain recombines TRBV28 with TRBJ1-1; D call uncertain. Germline CDR1 and CDR2: MDHEN and SYDVKM. The CDR3 totals 15 residues. Trimming took off 3 bases at V and 1 base at J, with 12 bases between the two ends. Full variable domain (outside the CDR3, taken from reference TRBV28 and TRBJ1-1): DVKVTQSSRYLVKRTGEKVFLECVQDMDHENMFWYRQDPGLGLRLIYFSYDVKMKEKGDIPEGYSVSREKKERFSLILESASTNQTSMYLCASSFRWGANTEAFFGQGTRLTVV.

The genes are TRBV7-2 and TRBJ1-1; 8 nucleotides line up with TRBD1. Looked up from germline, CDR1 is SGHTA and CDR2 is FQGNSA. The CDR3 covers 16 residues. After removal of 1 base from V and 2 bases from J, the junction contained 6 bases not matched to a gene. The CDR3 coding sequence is TGTGCCAGCAGCTTAGTACGGACAGGGCCCAACACTGAAGCTTTCTTT. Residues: CASSLVRTGPNTEAFF. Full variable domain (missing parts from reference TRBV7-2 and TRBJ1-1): GAGVSQSPSNKVTEKGKDVELRCDPISGHTALYWYRQSLGQGLEFLIYFQGNSAPDKSGLPSDRFSAERTGGSVSTLTIQRTQQEDSAVYLCASSLVRTGPNTEAFFGQGTRLTVV.

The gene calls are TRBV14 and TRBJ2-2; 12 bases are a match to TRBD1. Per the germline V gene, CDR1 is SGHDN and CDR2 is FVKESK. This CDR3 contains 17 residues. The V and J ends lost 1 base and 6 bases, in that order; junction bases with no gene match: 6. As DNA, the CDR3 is TGTGCCAGCAGCCAAGCACGCCGGGACAGGGGGCCCGGGGAGCTGTTTTTT. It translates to CASSQARRDRGPGELFF.

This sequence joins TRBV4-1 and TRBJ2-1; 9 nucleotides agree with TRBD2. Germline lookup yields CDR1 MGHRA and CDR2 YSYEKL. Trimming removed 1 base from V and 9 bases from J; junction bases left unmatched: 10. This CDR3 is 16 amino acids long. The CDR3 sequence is CASSQGASGDGGEQFF. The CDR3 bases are TGCGCCAGCAGCCAAGGGGCTAGCGGGGATGGGGGTGAGCAGTTCTTC.

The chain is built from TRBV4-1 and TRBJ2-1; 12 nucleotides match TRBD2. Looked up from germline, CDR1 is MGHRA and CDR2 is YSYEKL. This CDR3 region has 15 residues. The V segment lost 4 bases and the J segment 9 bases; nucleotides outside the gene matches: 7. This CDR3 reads CASSLLAGGLGEQFF. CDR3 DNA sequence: TGCGCCAGCAGCCTCCTAGCGGGAGGGTTGGGTGAGCAGTTCTTC.

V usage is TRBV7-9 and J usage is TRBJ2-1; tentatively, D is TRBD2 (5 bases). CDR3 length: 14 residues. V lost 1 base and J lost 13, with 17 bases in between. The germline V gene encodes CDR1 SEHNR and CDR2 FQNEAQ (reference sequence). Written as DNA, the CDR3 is TGTGCCAGCAGCTTAGTATTGGCCGGGAACGATCAGTTCTTC. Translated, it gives CASSLVLAGNDQFF.

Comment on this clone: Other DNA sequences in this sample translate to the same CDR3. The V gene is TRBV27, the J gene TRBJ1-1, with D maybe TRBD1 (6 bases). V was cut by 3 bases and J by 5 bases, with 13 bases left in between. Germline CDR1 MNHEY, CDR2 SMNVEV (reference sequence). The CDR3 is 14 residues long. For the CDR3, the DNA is TGTGCCAGCAGTTTGGGAGGGGGATGGACTGAAGCTTTCTTT. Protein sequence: CASSLGGGWTEAFF.

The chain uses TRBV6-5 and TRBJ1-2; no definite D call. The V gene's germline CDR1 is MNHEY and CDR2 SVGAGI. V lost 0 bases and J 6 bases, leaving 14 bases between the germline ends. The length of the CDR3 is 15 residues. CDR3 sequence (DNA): TGTGCCAGCAGTTACTCGAAAGTGTTTGGGGATGGCTACACCTTC. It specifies CASSYSKVFGDGYTF.

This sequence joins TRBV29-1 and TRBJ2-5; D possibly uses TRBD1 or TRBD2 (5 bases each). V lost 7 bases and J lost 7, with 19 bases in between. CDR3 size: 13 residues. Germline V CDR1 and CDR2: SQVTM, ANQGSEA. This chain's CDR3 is CSALVSSQGTQYF. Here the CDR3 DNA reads TGCAGCGCCCTCGTTTCTAGCCAGGGGACCCAGTACTTC.

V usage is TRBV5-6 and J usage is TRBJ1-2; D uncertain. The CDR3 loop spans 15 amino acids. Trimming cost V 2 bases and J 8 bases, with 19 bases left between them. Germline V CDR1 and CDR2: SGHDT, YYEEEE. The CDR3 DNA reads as TGTGCCAGCAGCTTACGAAACTCGCTCTGGGCCGGCTACACCTTC. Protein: CASSLRNSLWAGYTF.

CDR3: CASSVAAGGSYNEQFF. In DNA form, the CDR3 reads TGTGCCAGCAGCGTAGCGGCGGGAGGGTCCTACAATGAGCAGTTCTTC. This chain links TRBV9 with TRBJ2-1; TRBD2 aligns across 9 bases. Germline lookup yields CDR1 SGDLS and CDR2 YYNGEE. The CDR3 loop spans 16 amino acids. V gave up 0 bases and J gave up 1 base; unmatched junction bases: 2.

The CDR3, as DNA: TGTGCCAGCAGCTTAGTGGCTAGCGCTAACAATGAGCAGTTCTTC. It translates to CASSLVASANNEQFF. The chain uses TRBV7-2 and TRBJ2-1; a weak D match, TRBD2 (6 bases). Trimming shortened V by 1 base and J by 5 bases, and 12 bases separated the two germline ends. The CDR3 sequence is 15 residues long. CDR1 and CDR2 from the germline V gene are SGHTA and FQGNSA.

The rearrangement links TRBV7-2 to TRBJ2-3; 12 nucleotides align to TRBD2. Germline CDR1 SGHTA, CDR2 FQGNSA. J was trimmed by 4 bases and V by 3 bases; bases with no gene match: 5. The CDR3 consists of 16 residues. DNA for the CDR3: TGTGCCAGCAGCTTTTGGACTAGCGGGACCGCAGATACGCAGTATTTT. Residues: CASSFWTSGTADTQYF.

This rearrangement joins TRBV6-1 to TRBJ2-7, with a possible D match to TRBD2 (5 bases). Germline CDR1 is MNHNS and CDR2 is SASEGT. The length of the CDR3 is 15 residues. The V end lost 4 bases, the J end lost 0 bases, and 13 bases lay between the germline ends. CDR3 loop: CASSAPVGVSYEQYF. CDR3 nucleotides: TGTGCCAGCAGTGCCCCGGTCGGGGTCTCCTACGAGCAGTACTTC.

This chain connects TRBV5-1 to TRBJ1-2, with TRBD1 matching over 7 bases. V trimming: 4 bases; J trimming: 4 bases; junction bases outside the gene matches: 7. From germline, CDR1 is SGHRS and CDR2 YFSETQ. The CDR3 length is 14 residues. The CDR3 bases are TGCGCCAGCAGCGGCCGGTGGGACAGCTATGGCTACACCTTC. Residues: CASSGRWDSYGYTF.

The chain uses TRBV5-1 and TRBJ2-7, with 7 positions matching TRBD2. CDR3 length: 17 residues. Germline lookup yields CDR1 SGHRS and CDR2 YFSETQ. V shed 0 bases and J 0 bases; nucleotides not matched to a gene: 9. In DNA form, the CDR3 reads TGCGCCAGCAGCTTGGCGTTCCGGGGGGTTAGCTCCTACGAGCAGTACTTC. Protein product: CASSLAFRGVSSYEQYF.

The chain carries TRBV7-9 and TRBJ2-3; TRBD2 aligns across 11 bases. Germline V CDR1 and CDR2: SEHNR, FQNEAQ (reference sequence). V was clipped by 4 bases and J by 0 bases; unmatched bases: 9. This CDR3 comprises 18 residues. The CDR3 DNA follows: TGTGCCAGCAGCTCTCCGAGACTAGCGGGATCAAGCACAGATACGCAGTATTTT. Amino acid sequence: CASSSPRLAGSSTDTQYF.

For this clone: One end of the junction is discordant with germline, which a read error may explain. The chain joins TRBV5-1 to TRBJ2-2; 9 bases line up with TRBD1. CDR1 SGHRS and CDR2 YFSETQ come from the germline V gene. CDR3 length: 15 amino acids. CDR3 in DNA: TGCGCCAGCAGGTTGGGACAGGGCTTGGCCGGGGAGCTGTTTTTT. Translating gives CASRLGQGLAGELFF.

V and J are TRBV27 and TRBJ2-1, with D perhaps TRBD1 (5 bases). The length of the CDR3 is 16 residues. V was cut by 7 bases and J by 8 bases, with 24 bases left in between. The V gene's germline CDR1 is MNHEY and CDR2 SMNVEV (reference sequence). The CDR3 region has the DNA TGTGCCAGCACCCCGGTCCCAGGTCACCAAGGGGATGAGCAGTTCTTC. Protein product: CASTPVPGHQGDEQFF.

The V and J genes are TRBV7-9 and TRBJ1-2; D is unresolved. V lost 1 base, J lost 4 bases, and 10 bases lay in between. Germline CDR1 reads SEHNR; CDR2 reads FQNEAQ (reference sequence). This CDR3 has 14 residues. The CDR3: CASSLGNSLYGYTF. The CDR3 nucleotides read TGTGCCAGCAGCTTAGGGAACAGTCTCTATGGCTACACCTTC.

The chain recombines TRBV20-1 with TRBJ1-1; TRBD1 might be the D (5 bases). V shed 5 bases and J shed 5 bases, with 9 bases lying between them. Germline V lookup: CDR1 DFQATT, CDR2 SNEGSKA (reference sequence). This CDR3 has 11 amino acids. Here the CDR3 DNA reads TGCAGTGCTTATCAGGGTACTGAAGCTTTCTTT. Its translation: CSAYQGTEAFF.

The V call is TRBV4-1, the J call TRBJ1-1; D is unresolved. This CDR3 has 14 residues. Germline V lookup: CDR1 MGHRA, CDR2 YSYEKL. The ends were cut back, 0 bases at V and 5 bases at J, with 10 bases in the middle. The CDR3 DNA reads TGCGCCAGCAGCCAAGAGATCCAGGTGACTGAAGCTTTCTTT. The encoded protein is CASSQEIQVTEAFF.

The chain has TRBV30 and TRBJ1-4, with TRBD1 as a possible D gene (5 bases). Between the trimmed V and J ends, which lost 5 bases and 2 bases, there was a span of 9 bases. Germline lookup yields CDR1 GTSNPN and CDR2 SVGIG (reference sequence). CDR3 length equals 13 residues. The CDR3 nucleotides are TGTGCCTGGGACCGGGGGACTAATGAAAAACTGTTTTTT. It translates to CAWDRGTNEKLFF.

The DNA for the CDR3 is TGTGCCAGCAGTCGGGACAGTTGGTTGGACGAGCAGTACTTC. Protein: CASSRDSWLDEQYF. This rearrangement joins TRBV27 to TRBJ2-7; 7 bases fit TRBD1. CDR1 and CDR2 from the germline V gene are MNHEY and SMNVEV (reference sequence). The J segment lost 5 bases and the V segment lost 5 bases, leaving 9 bases of the junction unmatched. The CDR3 sequence is 14 residues long.

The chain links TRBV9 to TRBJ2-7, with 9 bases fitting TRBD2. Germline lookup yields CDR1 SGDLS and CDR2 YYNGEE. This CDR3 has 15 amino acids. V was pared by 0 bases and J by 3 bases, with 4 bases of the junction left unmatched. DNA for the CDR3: TGTGCCAGCAGCGTAGGTGTTAGCGGGAGCTACGAGCAGTACTTC. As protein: CASSVGVSGSYEQYF.

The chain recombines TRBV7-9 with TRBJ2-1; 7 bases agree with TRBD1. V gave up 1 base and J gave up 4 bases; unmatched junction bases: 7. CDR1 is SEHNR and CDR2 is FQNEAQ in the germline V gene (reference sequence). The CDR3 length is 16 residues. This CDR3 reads CASSLEYGTAYNEQFF. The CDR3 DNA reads TGTGCCAGCAGCTTAGAGTATGGGACAGCTTACAATGAGCAGTTCTTC. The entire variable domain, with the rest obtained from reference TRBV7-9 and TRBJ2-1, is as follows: DTGVSQNPRHKITKRGQNVTFRCDPISEHNRLYWYRQTLGQGPEFLTYFQNEAQLEKSRLLSDRFSAERPKGSFSTLEIQRTEQGDSAMYLCASSLEYGTAYNEQFFGPGTRLTVL.

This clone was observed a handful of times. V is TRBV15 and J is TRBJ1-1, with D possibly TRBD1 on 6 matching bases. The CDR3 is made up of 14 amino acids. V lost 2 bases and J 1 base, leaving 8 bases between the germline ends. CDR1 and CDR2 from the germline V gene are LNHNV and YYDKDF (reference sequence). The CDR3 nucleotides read TGTGCCACCAGCAGAACGACAGGGAACACTGAAGCTTTCTTT. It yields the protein CATSRTTGNTEAFF.

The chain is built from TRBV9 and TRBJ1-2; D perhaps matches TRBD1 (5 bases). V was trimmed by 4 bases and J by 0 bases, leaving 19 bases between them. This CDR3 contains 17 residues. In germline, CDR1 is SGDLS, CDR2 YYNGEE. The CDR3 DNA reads TGTGCCAGCAGCACTAGGGGCGCGGGGGAAACTAACTATGGCTACACCTTC. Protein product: CASSTRGAGETNYGYTF.